The table lists the clone carrying this TCR beta chain with a count of one. V gave up 5 bases and J gave up 3 bases; unmatched junction bases: 16. Per germline, CDR1 MDHEN and CDR2 SYDVKM. The CDR3 sequence is 19 residues long. Authors' methods: Amplified reference gene primers provided the basis for estimating nucleated cell counts. TCRdb's table, derived via immunoSEQ multiplex PCR, lists solely in-frame clones and lacks some. D and trimming come from the DNA, and the V and J calls and clone size come from that table. Of about 130,000 clones listed, about 88% are singletons. This sample stems from a study of blood T cell repertoires in COVID-19. In the study overall: The United States, Italy and Spain were the sources of the acute and convalescent COVID-19 samples. From T cells, B-cell-depleted T cells, or PBMCs came the material, which was cDNA or gDNA.

The sample was peripheral blood. This TCR came from a woman of 80 years or more with acute or convalescent COVID-19. The chain recombines TRBV28 with TRBJ2-7; 13 bases line up with TRBD2. DNA of the CDR3: TGTGCCAGCAGTCCCGATTGGAAGGGACTAGCGGGACCCAACTACGAGCAGTACTTC. Translating it yields CASSPDWKGLAGPNYEQYF.